The 8 T cell receptor beta chains reported below all come from one sample, sequenced in a study of blood T cell repertoires in COVID-19. Using immunoSEQ multiplex PCR, the repertoire was profiled, and TCRdb retains in-frame clones only, with some absent. The data contain over 100,000 clones, 65% to 90% of them singletons. Sequencing input: peripheral blood. The receptor set was obtained from a man aged 80 or over with acute or convalescent COVID-19.

The J gene is TRBJ1-1, the V gene TRBV18; TRBD1 agrees at 8 bases. The V gene's germline CDR1 is KGHSH and CDR2 LQKENI. The V segment lost 3 bases and the J segment 6 bases; nucleotides outside the gene matches: 12. The CDR3 consists of 16 residues. The DNA of the CDR3 is TGTGCCAGCTCACCGGCTAGAGACAGGGGTATCTCTGAAGCTTTCTTT. Translation: CASSPARDRGISEAFF.

The rearrangement uses TRBV2 and TRBJ1-1; D not certain. V shed 6 bases and J shed 11 bases, with 25 bases lying between them. The CDR3 has 15 amino acids. Per germline, CDR1 SNHLY and CDR2 FYNNEI. The CDR3 DNA reads TGTGCCAGCAGACTAAGACGTACTACCGGGGATGAGGCTTTCTTT. Its translation: CASRLRRTTGDEAFF.

Written as DNA, the CDR3 is TGCGCCAGCAGGGGACAGGAGAATCAGCCCCAGCATTTT. Protein sequence: CASRGQENQPQHF. This chain connects TRBV5-1 to TRBJ1-5; 8 nucleotides agree with TRBD1. This CDR3 comprises 13 residues. V lost 5 bases, J lost 4 bases, and 2 bases stayed unmatched. Germline loops: CDR1 SGHRS, CDR2 YFSETQ.

This clone occurred a few times. V gene TRBV30 combines with J gene TRBJ1-4, with 8 bases aligning to TRBD1. CDR3 length equals 15 residues. The germline V gene has CDR1 GTSNPN and CDR2 SVGIG (reference sequence). V gave up 2 bases and J gave up 8 bases; unmatched junction bases: 10. CDR3 loop: CAWSPRTGLIEKLFF. For the CDR3, the DNA is TGTGCCTGGAGTCCCCGGACAGGGCTCATCGAAAAACTGTTTTTT.

This clone was counted a few times. This sequence joins TRBV25-1 and TRBJ2-1; TRBD2 matches at 10 bases. Looked up from germline, CDR1 is MGHDK and CDR2 is SYGVNS. V lost 3 bases to trimming and J lost 5 bases; unmatched junction nucleotides: 7. The CDR3 sequence is 16 residues long. CDR3 in amino acids: CASSELSGGAHNEQFF. Here the CDR3 DNA reads TGTGCCAGCAGTGAGTTAAGCGGGGGGGCCCACAATGAGCAGTTCTTC.

The chain is built from TRBV13 and TRBJ2-7; 8 nucleotides agree with TRBD1. This CDR3 spans 14 amino acids. After removal of 5 bases from V and 0 bases from J, the junction contained 3 bases not matched to a gene. Germline V lookup: CDR1 PRHDT, CDR2 FYEKMQ (reference sequence). The CDR3 spells CASSPQGDSYEQYF. As DNA, the CDR3 is TGTGCCAGCAGCCCACAGGGGGACTCCTACGAGCAGTACTTC.

This clone was seen a few times. This rearrangement joins TRBV4-1 to TRBJ2-2, with TRBD1 matching 7 bases. Germline trimming cut 0 bases from V and 6 bases from J; bases unmatched to any gene: 7. Germline assignment: CDR1 MGHRA and CDR2 YSYEKL. The CDR3 totals 16 residues. This CDR3 reads CASSQERGLGAGELFF. The CDR3 DNA reads TGCGCCAGCAGCCAAGAGAGGGGGCTGGGGGCCGGGGAGCTGTTTTTT.

This chain links TRBV7-9 with TRBJ1-6, with 7 bases matching TRBD1. After removal of 3 bases from V and 0 bases from J, the junction contained 11 bases not matched to a gene. Germline CDR1 is SEHNR and CDR2 is FQNEAQ (reference sequence). The CDR3 has 19 residues. CDR3 loop: CASSFTGTARSSYNSPLHF. CDR3 nucleotide sequence: TGTGCCAGCAGCTTCACCGGGACAGCGCGGAGCTCCTATAATTCACCCCTCCACTTT.